Listed below are T cell receptor beta chains from one sample, sequenced in a study of blood T cell repertoires in COVID-19. Clones were read by immunoSEQ multiplex PCR, and TCRdb kept only the in-frame ones, dropping some. The sample yields hundreds of thousands of clones, around 90% seen once. Specimen: peripheral blood. These receptor sequences come from a woman between 35 and 50 years old with COVID-19, enrolled during active disease. Each CDR3 is given with its conserved first and last residue. The D gene is left open where the match is weak.

J	V	D	CDR3
TRBJ2-5	TRBV2	TRBD2	CASRGTGTSKETQYF
TRBJ2-5	TRBV9	-	CASSVSASMGRLATQETQYF
TRBJ2-1	TRBV7-3	-	CASSRDGGPLHNEQFF
TRBJ2-7	TRBV27	TRBD1	CASSLEGGRAYEQYF
TRBJ1-2	TRBV24-1	-	CATSDADRFSNYGYTF
TRBJ1-2	TRBV20-1	-	CSASQGDYGYTF
TRBJ1-2	TRBV27	-	CASSPGQPPWLYGYTF
TRBJ2-1	TRBV5-8	TRBD2	CASSSGLAGGGEQFF
TRBJ2-2	TRBV15	TRBD2	CATSSLSGTRNGELFF
TRBJ1-1	TRBV3-1/TRBV3-2	TRBD1	CASSQLDRTPQMNTEAFF
TRBJ1-2	TRBV3-1/TRBV3-2	TRBD1	CASSQGTGTGGRYGYTF
TRBJ1-4	TRBV7-2	TRBD1	CASSLGTVEKLFF
TRBJ1-4	TRBV28	-	CASSLVDRKNEKLFF
TRBJ2-7	TRBV10-3	-	CAISESSLQGSYEQYF
TRBJ2-7	TRBV27	-	CASSLWRYHYEQYF
TRBJ2-7	TRBV4-1	TRBD1	CASSQKGQGAPEQYF